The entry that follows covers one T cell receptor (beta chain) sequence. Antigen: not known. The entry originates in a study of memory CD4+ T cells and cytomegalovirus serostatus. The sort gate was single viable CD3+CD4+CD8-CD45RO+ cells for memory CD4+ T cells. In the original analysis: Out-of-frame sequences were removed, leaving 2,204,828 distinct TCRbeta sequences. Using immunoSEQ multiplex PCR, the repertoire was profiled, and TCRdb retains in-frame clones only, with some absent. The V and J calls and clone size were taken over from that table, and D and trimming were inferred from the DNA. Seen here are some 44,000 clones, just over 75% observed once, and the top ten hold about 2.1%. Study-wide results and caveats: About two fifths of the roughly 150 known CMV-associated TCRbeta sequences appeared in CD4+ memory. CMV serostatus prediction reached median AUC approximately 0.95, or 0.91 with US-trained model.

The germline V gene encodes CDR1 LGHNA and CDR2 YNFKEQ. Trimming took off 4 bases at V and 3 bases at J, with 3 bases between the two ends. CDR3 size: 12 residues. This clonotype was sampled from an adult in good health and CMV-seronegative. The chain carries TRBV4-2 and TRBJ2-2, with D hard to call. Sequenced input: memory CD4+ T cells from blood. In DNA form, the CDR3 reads TGTGCCAGCAGCCGGGACACCGGGGAGCTGTTTTTT. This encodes CASSRDTGELFF.